This T cell receptor beta chain comes out of a study of blood T cell repertoires in COVID-19. Study information: COVID-19 samples from acute and convalescent phases originated in the United States, Italy and Spain. From T cells, B-cell-depleted T cells, or PBMCs came the material, which was cDNA or gDNA.

Germline V gene lookup returns CDR1 SGHRS and CDR2 YFSETQ. This CDR3 region has 14 residues. V trimming: 0 bases; J trimming: 5 bases; junction bases outside the gene matches: 4. Original processing notes: For nucleated cells, counts were estimated from reference gene primer amplification. Clones were read by immunoSEQ multiplex PCR, and TCRdb kept only the in-frame ones, dropping some. Clone size and the V and J calls come from that table; the DNA yielded D and trimming. This sample has under 150,000 clones; about 85% occur once, and the top ten carry under 2%. This receptor was obtained from a man aged 45-65 years with acute or convalescent COVID-19. The V call is TRBV5-1, the J call TRBJ2-7; 8 bases are a match to TRBD1. The material sequenced was peripheral blood. The CDR3 is CASSLGDRWDEQYF. Here the CDR3 DNA reads TGCGCCAGCAGCTTGGGGGACAGGTGGGACGAGCAGTACTTC. Drawing the rest from reference TRBV5-1 and TRBJ2-7, the complete variable domain is KAGVTQTPRYLIKTRGQQVTLSCSPISGHRSVSWYQQTPGQGLQFLFEYFSETQRNKGNFPGRFSGRQFSNSRSEMNVSTLELGDSALYLCASSLGDRWDEQYFGPGTRLTVT.